This TCR beta chain derives from a study of blood T cell repertoires in COVID-19 (dated by TCRdb to 2018 to 2020). Concerning the study at large: The collaborator samples originated in the United States, Italy and Spain and spanned the acute and convalescent phases of COVID-19. The repertoires were released in a freely available public database meant as a resource for research on the immune response to SARS-CoV-2. Samples came from the ongoing ImmuneRACE study (first 160 participants) plus 1,254 subjects from 6 global collaborators. Subjects who had been exposed to COVID-19, were actively infected with it, or had recovered from it provided the deeply sampled blood TCRbeta repertoires that made up the dataset. HLA class I and class II types, where available, came from metadata supplied by the sample provider rather than from assay-based typing. The prospective study material was composed of cDNA or gDNA derived from T cells, B-cell-depleted T cells, or PBMCs. A de-identified subject ID, COVID-19 status, age in years and sex were almost always included in the sample metadata.

Including cysteine and phenylalanine, the CDR3 has 15 amino acids. The sequence is cut down to CDR3 DNA, 45 bases in frame from base 1. V drops 0 bases and J drops 0 bases, leaving 7 bases in between. The germline V gene specifies SGHAT as CDR1 and FQNNGV as CDR2. TCRbeta CDR3 regions were amplified from genomic DNA using the immunoSEQ Assay, a bias-controlled multiplex PCR. In the original analysis: The number of nucleated cells in each sample was estimated by amplification of reference gene primers within the assay. Sequence reads were collapsed and filtered to measure the absolute abundance of every unique TCRbeta CDR3 rearrangement. For each sample, productive Simpson clonality was calculated by taking the square root of Simpson's diversity index across productive rearrangements. TCRdb provides this immuneACCESS table in a form limited to in-frame rearrangements. Some clones are lacking; in checked studies, under half of them reflect an unresolved V gene, and why the rest are absent is not known. V and J calls and clone size are copied from that table; D and trimming were computed from the DNA. In all, the sample holds over 130,000 clones, and about three quarters of those were seen once. Clones ranked in the top ten supply about 2.9% of the sample.

What the work shows at the level of the full study, not this receptor alone: Clinical and demographic metadata were provided uncurated, with the amount varying by source and participant.

This clone came up a few times. Its antigen remains unidentified. No base qualities exist here, and no much larger clone lies one base off it. Participants in the prospective study were aged roughly 18 to 100 years, lived in 24 United States geographic areas, and enrolled through a virtual design. To assign participants to cohorts, the prospective study relied on clinical history that participants themselves reported in a screening survey and a study questionnaire. ImmuneRACE Cohort 3 recovered participants were defined by two consecutive negative NP/OP PCR tests, healthcare professional clearance, or symptom resolution. In the prospective study, whole blood, serum and a nasopharyngeal or oropharyngeal swab were collected from each participant by mobile phlebotomists. Participants in the prospective study had the option to provide additional blood draws and questionnaires over a roughly two-month period. Prospective study blood samples were shipped either frozen or at room temperature before DNA extraction.

The rearrangement combines TRBV11-2 with TRBJ2-3; too little of a D gene remains to name it. The sequenced sample was PBMCs or T cells enriched from blood (not recorded which). The sequence was obtained from a woman aged 50 to 65 who had recovered from COVID-19. CDR3 region: CASSLDPGSTDTQYF. The sequenced DNA is TGTGCCAGCAGCTTAGATCCCGGGAGCACAGATACGCAGTATTTT.